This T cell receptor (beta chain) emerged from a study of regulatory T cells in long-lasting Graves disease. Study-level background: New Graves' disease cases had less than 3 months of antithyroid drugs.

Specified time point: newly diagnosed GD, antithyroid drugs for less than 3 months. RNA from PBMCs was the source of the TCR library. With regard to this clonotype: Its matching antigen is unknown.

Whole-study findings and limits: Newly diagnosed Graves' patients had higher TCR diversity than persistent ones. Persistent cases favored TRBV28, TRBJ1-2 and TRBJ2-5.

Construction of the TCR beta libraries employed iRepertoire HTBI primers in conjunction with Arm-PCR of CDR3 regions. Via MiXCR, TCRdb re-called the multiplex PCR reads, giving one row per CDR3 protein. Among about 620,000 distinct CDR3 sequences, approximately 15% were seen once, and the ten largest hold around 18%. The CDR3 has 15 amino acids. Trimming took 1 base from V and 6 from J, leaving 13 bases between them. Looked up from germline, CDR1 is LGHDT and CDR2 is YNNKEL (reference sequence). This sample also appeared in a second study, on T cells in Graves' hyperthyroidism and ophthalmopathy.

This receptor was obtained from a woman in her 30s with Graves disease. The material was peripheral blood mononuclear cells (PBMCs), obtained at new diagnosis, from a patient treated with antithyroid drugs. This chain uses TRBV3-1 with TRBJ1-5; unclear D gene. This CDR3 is CASSQGMGGLQPQHF. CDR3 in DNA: TGTGCCAGCAGCCAAGGGATGGGAGGGCTTCAGCCCCAGCATTTT.